This T cell receptor (beta chain) derives from a study of PD-1 blockade in classical Hodgkin lymphoma. TCRdb keeps only in-frame clones here, not all; method: immunoSEQ multiplex PCR. The sample consists of about 39,000 clones, 70% to 80% of them appearing once. CDR1 is SGDLS, CDR2 YYNGEE, per germline. The CDR3 is 21 amino acids. V lost 3 bases and J lost 1; bases outside the gene matches: 16. Time point meaning: cycle 4 day 1 (C4D1), after more than five weeks of nivolumab. Every single patient, without exception, relapsed after autologous stem cell transplantation, and brentuximab vedotin exposure varied.

The material sequenced was peripheral blood mononuclear cells (PBMCs), taken before the fourth cycle of nivolumab. The sequence came from a human donor with classical Hodgkin lymphoma. V is TRBV9 and J is TRBJ2-3, with 14 bases that match TRBD2. CDR3 sequence: CASSGSWTSGGPVEGTDTQYF. The CDR3 nucleotides are TGTGCCAGCAGCGGATCATGGACTAGCGGGGGGCCCGTAGAGGGCACAGATACGCAGTATTTT.